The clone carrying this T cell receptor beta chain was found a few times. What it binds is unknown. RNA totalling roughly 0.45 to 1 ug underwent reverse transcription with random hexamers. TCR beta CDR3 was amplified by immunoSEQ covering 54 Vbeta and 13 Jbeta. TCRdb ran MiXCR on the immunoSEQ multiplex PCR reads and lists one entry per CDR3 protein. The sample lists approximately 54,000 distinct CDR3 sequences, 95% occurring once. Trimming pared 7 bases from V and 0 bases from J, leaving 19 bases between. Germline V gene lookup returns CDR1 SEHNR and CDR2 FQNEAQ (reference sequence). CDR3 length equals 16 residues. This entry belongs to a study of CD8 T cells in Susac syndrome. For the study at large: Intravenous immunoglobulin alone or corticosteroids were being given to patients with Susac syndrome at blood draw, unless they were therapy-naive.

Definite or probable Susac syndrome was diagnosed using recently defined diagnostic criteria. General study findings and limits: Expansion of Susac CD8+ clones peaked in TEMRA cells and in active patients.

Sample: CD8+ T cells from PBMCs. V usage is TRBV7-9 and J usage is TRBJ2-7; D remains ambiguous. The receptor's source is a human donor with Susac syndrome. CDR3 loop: CASTTDYSYLSYEQYF. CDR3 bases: TGTGCCAGCACCACCGATTATAGCTACCTCTCCTACGAGCAGTACTTC. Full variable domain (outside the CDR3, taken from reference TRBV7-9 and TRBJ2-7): DTGVSQNPRHKITKRGQNVTFRCDPISEHNRLYWYRQTLGQGPEFLTYFQNEAQLEKSRLLSDRFSAERPKGSFSTLEIQRTEQGDSAMYLCASTTDYSYLSYEQYFGPGTRLTVT.